This section outlines one TCR beta chain sequence together with its context. The antigen it binds to is not known. No quality values exist for individual bases; no much larger clone is one base distant. The patients picked for sequencing were ones in whom flow cytometry had shown an expansion of CD8+CD57+ cells. Every patient had a diagnosis of severe acquired aplastic anemia based on International Study of Aplastic Anemia and Agranulocytosis and Camitta criteria. No patient had received any therapy when blood was sampled. TCR repertoires of sorted CD4+ and CD8+ blood T cells from severe aplastic anemia patients and healthy subjects were deep-sequenced in the study. Patients were enrolled under clinicaltrials.gov protocols 00001620, 01623167, 00001397, 00071045, 00081523 and 00961064 in the USA. Ficoll-Paque density gradient centrifugation was used to isolate peripheral blood mononuclear cells. Before DNA extraction, CD4+ and CD8+ T cells were sorted with FACS or magnetic beads.

The data derive from a study of CD8+CD57+ T cells in acquired aplastic anemia (dated by TCRdb to 2017 to 2018). General notes on the study: A mean of approximately 3 ug of DNA, ranging from about 0.19 to 30 ug, was extracted from sorted CD4+ and CD8+ cells. CD8+CD57+ expansion was defined as a frequency above the mean frequency observed in healthy subjects. Summary of the overall study and its limitations: Although roughly 29 CD8+ CDR3 sequences were shared by patients and controls, these sequences appeared highly expressed in patients and within the immunodominant clones of patients. Patients and healthy controls showed no significant difference in CD8+ Simpson's diversity (P=0.060).

Sequences MNHNS (CDR1) and SASEGT (CDR2) are obtained from the germline V gene. The CDR3 has 14 amino acids, counting the end cysteine and phenylalanine. Only the CDR3 region is kept as DNA, spanning 42 bases read in frame from base 1. Profiling of TCR beta VDJ combinations and CDR3 sequences used genomic DNA as the template. An Illumina HiSeq 2000 was used for TCR repertoire sequencing. In the authors' own workflow: TRBV/TRBJ rearrangement plots, CDR3 size and DJ length profiles, and Simpson's diversity index were used to assess repertoires. The immunodominant clone was defined as the most abundant DNA sequence in deep sequencing data. CDR3 amino acid sequences were screened for sharing across subjects and compared with published repertoires and the VDJdb database. TCRdb cleaned the public reads at Q25 with fastp, built clones with MiXCR and kept in-frame beta chains. Each record represents a unique CDR3 protein, reported with the most common genes and DNA among its rows. What appears here as the V and J calls and clone size reflects TCRdb's work, not the paper's. The sample records about 150,000 distinct CDR3 sequences, over 50% of which are singletons. Of the sample, less than 15% falls within the top ten clones.

The V and J genes are TRBV6-1 and TRBJ2-7, with a tentative D gene TRBD1 over 5 matching bases. The last part of the DNA fits TRBJ2-5 better; the J call may be wrong. The sequence was collected from a human donor with aplastic anemia. Sample: sorted CD4+, CD8+, or CD8+CD57+ T cells (not recorded which) from PBMCs. DNA sequence: TGTGCCAGCAGAACATCTAGGGGCACGGAGACCCAGTACTTC. The encoded protein is CASRTSRGTETQYF.